These 20 T cell receptor beta chains originate from one sample sequenced in a study of PD-L1 blockade in urothelial cancer. Sample time point: pretreatment peripheral blood. Generated by immunoSEQ multiplex PCR, the TCRdb table keeps only in-frame clones and is missing some. The data show 30,000 to 40,000 clones, approximately 84% seen once. The specimen comprised PBMCs, sampled around atezolizumab (anti-PD-L1) treatment. The source of these receptors is a man in his 60s with urothelial cancer.

The chain joins TRBV7-3 to TRBJ2-7; D might be TRBD2 (6 bases). The V end was cut by 1 base, the J end by 6 bases, with 10 bases between. Per the germline V gene, CDR1 is SGHTA and CDR2 is FQGTGA. The CDR3 has 13 residues. The CDR3: CASSLREEGEQYF. CDR3 coding DNA: TGTGCCAGCAGCTTAAGGGAGGAAGGCGAGCAGTACTTC.

The chain uses TRBV11-3 and TRBJ2-3, with a weak D call TRBD2 (6 bases). Trimming took off 6 bases at V and 2 bases at J, with 21 bases between the two ends. Germline V lookup: CDR1 SGHNT, CDR2 YENEEA. This CDR3 is 17 amino acids long. The CDR3 nucleotides are TGTGCCAGCAGTAGAAGTCTAGCGTCCTATCCCACAGATACGCAGTATTTT. Residues: CASSRSLASYPTDTQYF.

The V and J genes are TRBV5-6 and TRBJ2-3; unclear D gene. There are 15 residues in the CDR3. Germline-derived CDR1 and CDR2 are SGHDT and YYEEEE. V gave up 0 bases and J gave up 5 bases, with 13 bases separating them. CDR3 sequence: CASSLEEFGGDTQYF. The CDR3 bases are TGTGCCAGCAGCTTGGAGGAGTTTGGTGGAGATACGCAGTATTTT. The whole variable domain, filled in from reference TRBV5-6 and TRBJ2-3, reads DAGVTQSPTHLIKTRGQQVTLRCSPKSGHDTVSWYQQALGQGPQFIFQYYEEEERQRGNFPDRFSGHQFPNYSSELNVNALLLGDSALYLCASSLEEFGGDTQYFGPGTRLTVL.

The J gene is TRBJ2-3, the V gene TRBV7-2, with 9 bases aligning to TRBD2. The germline V gene has CDR1 SGHTA and CDR2 FQGNSA. CDR3 size: 17 residues. The V segment lost 0 bases and the J segment 2 bases; nucleotides outside the gene matches: 6. Here the CDR3 reads CASSLASSGAPTDTQYF. For the CDR3, the DNA is TGTGCCAGCAGCTTAGCGTCTAGCGGGGCCCCCACAGATACGCAGTATTTT.

The chain has TRBV6-6 and TRBJ2-2; D unclear. The CDR3 covers 13 residues. Germline CDR1 reads MNHNY; CDR2 reads SVGAGI (reference sequence). V was cut by 4 bases and J by 3 bases, with 6 bases left in between. The CDR3 spells CASSSPDTGELFF. DNA of the CDR3: TGTGCCAGCAGTTCCCCGGACACCGGGGAGCTGTTTTTT.

The J gene is TRBJ2-1, the V gene TRBV28; D perhaps matches TRBD1 (5 bases). The V gene lost 6 bases and the J gene lost 0 bases, with 12 bases spanning the gap. CDR1 MDHEN and CDR2 SYDVKM come from the germline V gene. The CDR3 extends over 15 amino acids. The CDR3 sequence: CASRQGHRSYNEQFF. CDR3 DNA sequence: TGTGCCAGCAGGCAGGGTCACCGCTCCTACAATGAGCAGTTCTTC.

The chain has TRBV9 and TRBJ2-2; 10 nucleotides match TRBD1. In germline, CDR1 is SGDLS, CDR2 YYNGEE. V dropped 0 bases and J dropped 6; count of bases not matched to a gene: 11. The CDR3 consists of 18 residues. CDR3 region: CASSVAPGWGQGSGELFF. Written as DNA, the CDR3 is TGTGCCAGCAGCGTAGCTCCGGGGTGGGGACAGGGGTCCGGGGAGCTGTTTTTT. The full variable domain, its missing parts supplied by reference TRBV9 and TRBJ2-2, is DSGVTQTPKHLITATGQRVTLRCSPRSGDLSVYWYQQSLDQGLQFLIQYYNGEERAKGNILERFSAQQFPDLHSELNLSSLELGDSALYFCASSVAPGWGQGSGELFFGEGSRLTVL.

This clone was seen once. The gene calls are TRBV11-3 and TRBJ1-1; D gene unclear. In germline, CDR1 is SGHNT, CDR2 YENEEA. The CDR3 loop spans 13 amino acids. The V end was cut by 4 bases, the J end by 6 bases, with 12 bases between. The chain's CDR3 is CASSYTRVAEAFF. CDR3 nucleotides: TGTGCCAGCAGCTACACCCGGGTGGCTGAAGCTTTCTTT.

The chain is built from TRBV9 and TRBJ2-5; D is undetermined. Germline lookup yields CDR1 SGDLS and CDR2 YYNGEE. The V end lost 4 bases, the J end lost 5 bases, and 12 bases lay between the germline ends. This CDR3 has 13 residues. The CDR3 bases are TGTGCCAGCAGCCCCGGTCCGAGGGAGACCCAGTACTTC. It encodes CASSPGPRETQYF. The variable domain in full, with the rest retrieved from reference TRBV9 and TRBJ2-5, is DSGVTQTPKHLITATGQRVTLRCSPRSGDLSVYWYQQSLDQGLQFLIQYYNGEERAKGNILERFSAQQFPDLHSELNLSSLELGDSALYFCASSPGPRETQYFGPGTRLLVL.

The chain carries TRBV19 and TRBJ1-6; a weak D match, TRBD1 (6 bases). Germline CDR1 reads LNHDA; CDR2 reads SQIVND (reference sequence). This CDR3 has 15 amino acids. V was shortened by 6 bases and J by 5 bases, with 14 bases between the two germline ends. For the CDR3, the DNA is TGTGCCAGTAGGGAACAGGGATATAATAATTCACCCCTCCACTTT. It is translated as CASREQGYNNSPLHF.

The genes are TRBV9 and TRBJ1-2; D is perhaps TRBD1 (5 bases). The V and J ends lost 0 bases and 7 bases respectively, with 19 bases between them. The CDR3 consists of 16 residues. Germline-derived CDR1 and CDR2 are SGDLS and YYNGEE. The CDR3 spells CASSVGGGVHPFGYTF. CDR3 coding DNA: TGTGCCAGCAGCGTAGGAGGAGGGGTTCATCCCTTTGGCTACACCTTC.

The V call is TRBV5-1, the J call TRBJ2-5; TRBD2 is a possible D gene (6 bases). The ends were cut back, 0 bases at V and 7 bases at J, with 16 bases in the middle. CDR1 is SGHRS, CDR2 YFSETQ, per germline. The CDR3 consists of 15 residues. The CDR3 nucleotides are TGCGCCAGCAGCTTGGGCGGGGCCTTAGTGGGGACCCAGTACTTC. Translation gives CASSLGGALVGTQYF.

The V call is TRBV10-3, the J call TRBJ1-5; D might be TRBD1 (6 bases). Germline values: CDR1 ENHRY, CDR2 SYGVKD. There are 14 residues in the CDR3. The V and J ends lost 6 bases and 5 bases respectively, with 14 bases between them. CDR3 in amino acids: CAIRSRGVDQPQHF. CDR3 bases: TGTGCCATCAGGTCCAGGGGAGTGGATCAGCCCCAGCATTTT.

J is TRBJ2-7 and V is TRBV29-1; maybe TRBD1 (8 bases). Germline values: CDR1 SQVTM, CDR2 ANQGSEA. Trimming stripped 0 bases from V and 4 bases from J, with 13 bases between. The CDR3 loop spans 14 amino acids. CDR3 bases: TGCAGCGTTGAAGAATCACAGGGGGGGTACGAGCAGTACTTC. Its translation is CSVEESQGGYEQYF.

The table lists this clone with a count of one. The V gene is TRBV7-9, the J gene TRBJ1-4; D might be TRBD1 (5 bases). The CDR3 covers 16 residues. Germline-derived CDR1 and CDR2 are SEHNR and FQNEAQ (reference sequence). The ends were cut back, 3 bases at V and 2 bases at J, with 13 bases in the middle. The CDR3 DNA is TGTGCCAGCAGCTTCCGACGAGCAGGGACTAATGAAAAACTGTTTTTT. This encodes CASSFRRAGTNEKLFF.

This clone showed up just a few times. The genes are TRBV6-1 and TRBJ1-5, with unresolved D. The CDR3 loop spans 15 amino acids. CDR1 is MNHNS and CDR2 is SASEGT in the germline V gene. V was trimmed by 5 bases and J by 1 base, leaving 12 bases between them. The CDR3 DNA follows: TGTGCCAGCAGTCTGGGATTAGCGAGCAATCAGCCCCAGCATTTT. Translating gives CASSLGLASNQPQHF.

This rearrangement joins TRBV28 to TRBJ2-7, with D possibly matching TRBD2 (6 bases). The V gene's germline CDR1 is MDHEN and CDR2 SYDVKM. Trimming stripped 5 bases from V and 0 bases from J, with 8 bases between. This CDR3 region has 13 residues. The CDR3 DNA reads TGTGCCAGCAGTAGACTAGGCTCCTACGAGCAGTACTTC. It yields the protein CASSRLGSYEQYF.

The chain recombines TRBV30 with TRBJ1-3; D unclear. The CDR3 sequence is 13 residues long. The V end lost 3 bases, the J end lost 3 bases, and 9 bases lay between the germline ends. Germline loops: CDR1 GTSNPN, CDR2 SVGIG (reference sequence). The CDR3 loop is CAWRPPGGNTIYF. CDR3 nucleotides: TGTGCCTGGAGACCACCGGGTGGAAACACCATATATTTT.

This clone is labeled as medium-sized. The rearrangement joins TRBV4-1 to TRBJ2-7, with a tentative D call TRBD1 (6 bases). V gave up 3 bases and J gave up 2 bases, with 14 bases separating them. CDR1 MGHRA and CDR2 YSYEKL come from the germline V gene. CDR3 size: 15 residues. DNA of the CDR3: TGCGCCAGCAGCCAGGCCCAAGGACAGCCCTACGAGCAGTACTTC. This encodes CASSQAQGQPYEQYF.

The rearrangement links TRBV7-2 to TRBJ1-2; TRBD1 might be the D (6 bases). Per germline, CDR1 SGHTA and CDR2 FQGNSA. V was shortened by 5 bases and J by 13 bases, with 20 bases between the two germline ends. CDR3 length: 13 amino acids. The CDR3 DNA follows: TGTGCCAGCAGCAAAGGTCCAGGGGAGGGTTTCACCTTC. Its translation: CASSKGPGEGFTF.